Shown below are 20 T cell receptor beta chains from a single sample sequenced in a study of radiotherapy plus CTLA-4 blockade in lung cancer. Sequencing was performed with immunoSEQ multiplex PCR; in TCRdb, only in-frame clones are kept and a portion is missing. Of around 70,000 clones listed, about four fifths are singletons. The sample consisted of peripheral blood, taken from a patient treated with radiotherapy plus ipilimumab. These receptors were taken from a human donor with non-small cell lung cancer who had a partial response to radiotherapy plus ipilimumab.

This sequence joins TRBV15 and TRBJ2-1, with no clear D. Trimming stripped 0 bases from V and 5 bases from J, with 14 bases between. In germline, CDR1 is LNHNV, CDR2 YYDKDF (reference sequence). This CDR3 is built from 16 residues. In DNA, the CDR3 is TGTGCCACCAGCAGAGATCAGCGCCAGCTTAACAATGAGCAGTTCTTC. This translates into CATSRDQRQLNNEQFF.

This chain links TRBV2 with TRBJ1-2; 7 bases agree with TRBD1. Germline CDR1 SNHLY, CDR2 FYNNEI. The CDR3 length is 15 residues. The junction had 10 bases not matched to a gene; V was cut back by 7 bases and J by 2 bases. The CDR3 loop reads CASTTTGLSNYGYTF. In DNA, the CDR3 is TGTGCCAGCACCACGACAGGGCTAAGCAACTATGGCTACACCTTC. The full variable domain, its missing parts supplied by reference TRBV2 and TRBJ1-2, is EPEVTQTPSHQVTQMGQEVILRCVPISNHLYFYWYRQILGQKVEFLVSFYNNEISEKSEIFDDQFSVERPDGSNFTLKIRSTKLEDSAMYFCASTTTGLSNYGYTFGSGTRLTVV.

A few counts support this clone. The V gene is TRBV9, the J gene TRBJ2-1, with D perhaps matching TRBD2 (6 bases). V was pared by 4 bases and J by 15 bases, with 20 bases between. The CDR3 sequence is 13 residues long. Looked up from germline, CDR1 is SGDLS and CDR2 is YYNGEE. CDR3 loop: CASSSPPGVATFF. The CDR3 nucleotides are TGTGCCAGCAGCTCCCCCCCGGGGGTAGCAACGTTCTTC.

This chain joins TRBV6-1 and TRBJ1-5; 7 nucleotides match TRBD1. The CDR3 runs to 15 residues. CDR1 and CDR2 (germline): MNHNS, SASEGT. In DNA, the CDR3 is TGTGATACCCTAAAGGGGGCTAAGAAATGGCAGCCCCAGCATTTT. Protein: CDTLKGAKKWQPQHF.

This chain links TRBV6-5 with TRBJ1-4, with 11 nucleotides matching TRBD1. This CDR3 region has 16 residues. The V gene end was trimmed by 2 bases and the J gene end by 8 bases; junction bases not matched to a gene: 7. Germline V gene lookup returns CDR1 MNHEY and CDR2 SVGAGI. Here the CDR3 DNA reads TGTGCCAGCAGTTACCGAGGACAGGGGGCTGGGGAAAAACTGTTTTTT. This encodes CASSYRGQGAGEKLFF.

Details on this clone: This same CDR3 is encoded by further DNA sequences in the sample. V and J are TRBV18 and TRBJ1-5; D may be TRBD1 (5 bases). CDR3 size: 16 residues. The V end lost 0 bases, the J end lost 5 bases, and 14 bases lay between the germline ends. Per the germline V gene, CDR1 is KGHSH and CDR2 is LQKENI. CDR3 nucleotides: TGTGCCAGCTCACCACCCCCGACAGCGGGCGATCAGCCCCAGCATTTT. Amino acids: CASSPPPTAGDQPQHF.

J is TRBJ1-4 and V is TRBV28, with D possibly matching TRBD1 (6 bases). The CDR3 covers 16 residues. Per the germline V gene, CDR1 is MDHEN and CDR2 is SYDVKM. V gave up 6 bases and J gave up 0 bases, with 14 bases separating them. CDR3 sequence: CASRGAGRSTNEKLFF. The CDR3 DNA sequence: TGTGCCAGCAGGGGGGCCGGGCGTTCAACTAATGAAAAACTGTTTTTT.

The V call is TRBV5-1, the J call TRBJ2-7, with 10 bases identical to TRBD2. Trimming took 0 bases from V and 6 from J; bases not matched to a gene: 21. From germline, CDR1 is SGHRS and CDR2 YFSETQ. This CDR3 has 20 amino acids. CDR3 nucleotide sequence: TGCGCCAGCAGCTTGGAACCAGGGGGCCTAAGCGGGAGGGCCTTAACCGAGCAGTACTTC. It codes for CASSLEPGGLSGRALTEQYF. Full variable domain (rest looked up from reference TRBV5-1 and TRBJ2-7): KAGVTQTPRYLIKTRGQQVTLSCSPISGHRSVSWYQQTPGQGLQFLFEYFSETQRNKGNFPGRFSGRQFSNSRSEMNVSTLELGDSALYLCASSLEPGGLSGRALTEQYFGPGTRLTVT.

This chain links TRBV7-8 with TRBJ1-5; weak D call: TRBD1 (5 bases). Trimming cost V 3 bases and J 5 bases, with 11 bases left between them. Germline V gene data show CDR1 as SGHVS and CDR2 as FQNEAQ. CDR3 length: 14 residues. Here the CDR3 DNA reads TGTGCCAGCAGCTTCACGGTAGGGGATCAGCCCCAGCATTTT. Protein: CASSFTVGDQPQHF.

The CDR3 DNA is TGTGCCAGCAGCGACTCAGACAGGGATTACAATGAGCAGTTCTTC. Its protein is CASSDSDRDYNEQFF. V gene TRBV5-6 combines with J gene TRBJ2-1; TRBD1 matches 7 bases. This CDR3 region has 15 residues. Germline CDR1 reads SGHDT; CDR2 reads YYEEEE. The V and J ends lost 4 bases and 4 bases, in that order; junction bases with no gene match: 8.

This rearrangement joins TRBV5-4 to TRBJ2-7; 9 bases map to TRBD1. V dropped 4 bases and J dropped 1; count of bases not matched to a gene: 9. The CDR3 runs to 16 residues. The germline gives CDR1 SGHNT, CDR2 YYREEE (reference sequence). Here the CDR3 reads CASSPAPGQGSYEQYF. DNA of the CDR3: TGTGCCAGCAGCCCCGCCCCGGGACAGGGATCCTACGAGCAGTACTTC.

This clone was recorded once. The CDR3, as DNA: TGTGCCAGCAGCTTGGGGGGCGGTTTGGATACGCAGTATTTT. Its protein is CASSLGGGLDTQYF. The rearrangement links TRBV5-6 to TRBJ2-3, with D perhaps TRBD1 (5 bases). The CDR3 spans 14 residues. Germline V gene sequence: CDR1 SGHDT, CDR2 YYEEEE. V shed 0 bases and J shed 6 bases, with 11 bases lying between them.

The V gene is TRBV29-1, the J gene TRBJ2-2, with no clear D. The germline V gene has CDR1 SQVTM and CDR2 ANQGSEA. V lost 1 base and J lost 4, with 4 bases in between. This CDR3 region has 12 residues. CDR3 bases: TGCAGCGTTGAAGCCGGCACCGGGGAGCTGTTTTTT. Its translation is CSVEAGTGELFF.

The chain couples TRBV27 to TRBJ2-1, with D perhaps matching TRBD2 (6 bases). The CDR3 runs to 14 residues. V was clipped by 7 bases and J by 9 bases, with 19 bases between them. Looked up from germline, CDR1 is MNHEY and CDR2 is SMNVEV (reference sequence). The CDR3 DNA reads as TGTGCCAGCACCCGCAGGGACTTACCTGGTGAGCAGTTCTTC. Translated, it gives CASTRRDLPGEQFF.

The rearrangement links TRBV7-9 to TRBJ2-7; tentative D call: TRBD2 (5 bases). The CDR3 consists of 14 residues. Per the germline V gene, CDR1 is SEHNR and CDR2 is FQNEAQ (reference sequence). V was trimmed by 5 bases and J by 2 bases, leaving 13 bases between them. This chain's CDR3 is CASSPTGWTYEQYF. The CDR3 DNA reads TGTGCCAGCAGCCCCACGGGGTGGACCTACGAGCAGTACTTC.

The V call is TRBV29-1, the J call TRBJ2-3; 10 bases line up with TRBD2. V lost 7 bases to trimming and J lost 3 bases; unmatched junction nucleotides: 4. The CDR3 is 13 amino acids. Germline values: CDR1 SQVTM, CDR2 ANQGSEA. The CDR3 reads CSGQREGTDTQYF. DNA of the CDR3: TGCAGCGGGCAGCGGGAGGGAACAGATACGCAGTATTTT.

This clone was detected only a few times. For the CDR3, the DNA is TGTGCCTGGAGTGCCGAGAATAGCAATCAGCCCCAGCATTTT. Translation gives CAWSAENSNQPQHF. The rearrangement uses TRBV30 and TRBJ1-5; D is unclear. The CDR3 runs to 14 residues. Germline V CDR1 and CDR2: GTSNPN, SVGIG (reference sequence). Trimming stripped 1 base from V and 0 bases from J, with 7 bases between.

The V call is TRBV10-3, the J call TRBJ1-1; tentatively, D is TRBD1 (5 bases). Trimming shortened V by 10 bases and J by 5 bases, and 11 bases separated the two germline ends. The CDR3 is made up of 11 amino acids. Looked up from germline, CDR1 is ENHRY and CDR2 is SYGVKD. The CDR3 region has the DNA TGTGCCACGCGGGACGAGACTGAAGCTTTCTTT. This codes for CATRDETEAFF.

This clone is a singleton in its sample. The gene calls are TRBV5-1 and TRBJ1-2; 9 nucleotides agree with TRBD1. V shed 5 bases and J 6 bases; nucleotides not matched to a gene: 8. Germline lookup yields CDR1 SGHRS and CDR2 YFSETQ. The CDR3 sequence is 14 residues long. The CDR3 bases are TGCGCCAGCAGACTCGGGACAGGGATGGATGGCTACACCTTC. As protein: CASRLGTGMDGYTF.

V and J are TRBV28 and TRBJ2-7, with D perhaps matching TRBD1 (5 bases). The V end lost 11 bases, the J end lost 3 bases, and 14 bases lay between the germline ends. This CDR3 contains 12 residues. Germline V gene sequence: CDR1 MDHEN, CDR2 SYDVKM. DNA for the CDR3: TGTGCCTCAAGGGGCCAAGTCTACGAGCAGTACTTC. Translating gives CASRGQVYEQYF.